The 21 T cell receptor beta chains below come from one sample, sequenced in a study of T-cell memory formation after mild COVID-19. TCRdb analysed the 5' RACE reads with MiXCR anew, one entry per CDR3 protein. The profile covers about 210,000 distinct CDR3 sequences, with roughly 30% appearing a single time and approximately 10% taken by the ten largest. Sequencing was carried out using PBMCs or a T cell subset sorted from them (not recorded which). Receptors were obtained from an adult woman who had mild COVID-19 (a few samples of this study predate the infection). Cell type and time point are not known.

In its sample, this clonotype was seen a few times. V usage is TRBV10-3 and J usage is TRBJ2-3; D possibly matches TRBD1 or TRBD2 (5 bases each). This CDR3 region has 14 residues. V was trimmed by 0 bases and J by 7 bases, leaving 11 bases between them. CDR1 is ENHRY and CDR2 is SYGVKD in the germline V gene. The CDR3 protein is CAISESPGAHTQYF. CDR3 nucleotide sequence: TGTGCCATCAGTGAGTCACCCGGGGCTCATACGCAGTATTTT.

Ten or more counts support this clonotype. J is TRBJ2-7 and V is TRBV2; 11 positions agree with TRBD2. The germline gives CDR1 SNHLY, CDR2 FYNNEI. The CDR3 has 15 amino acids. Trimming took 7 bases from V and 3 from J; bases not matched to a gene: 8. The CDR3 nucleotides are TGTGCCAGCACAGATCTAGCGGGGGGATACTACGAGCAGTACTTC. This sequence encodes CASTDLAGGYYEQYF.

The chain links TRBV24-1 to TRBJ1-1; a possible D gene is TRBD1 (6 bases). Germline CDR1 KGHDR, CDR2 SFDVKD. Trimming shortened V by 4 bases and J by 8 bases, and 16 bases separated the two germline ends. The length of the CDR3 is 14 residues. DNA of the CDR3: TGTGCCACCAGTGACCGCGACAGGAGCGGCGAAGCTTTCTTT. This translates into CATSDRDRSGEAFF.

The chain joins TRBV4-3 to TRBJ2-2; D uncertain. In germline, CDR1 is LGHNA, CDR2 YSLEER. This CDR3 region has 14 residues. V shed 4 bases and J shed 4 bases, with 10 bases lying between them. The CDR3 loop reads CASSLGSGTGELFF. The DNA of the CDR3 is TGCGCCAGCAGCCTCGGATCGGGCACCGGGGAGCTGTTTTTT.

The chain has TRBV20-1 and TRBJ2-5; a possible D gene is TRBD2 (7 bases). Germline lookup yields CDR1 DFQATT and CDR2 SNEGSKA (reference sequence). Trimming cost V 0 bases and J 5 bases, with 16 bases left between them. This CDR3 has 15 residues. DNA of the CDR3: TGCAGTGCTAGAGATTGGAGGGGGGGCCACGAGACCCAGTACTTC. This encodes CSARDWRGGHETQYF.

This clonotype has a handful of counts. The CDR3 is CSAGTSGRYEQYF. The CDR3 DNA follows: TGCAGTGCTGGGACTAGCGGGAGATACGAGCAGTACTTC. The rearrangement uses TRBV20-1 and TRBJ2-7, with 14 nucleotides matching TRBD2. The germline gives CDR1 DFQATT, CDR2 SNEGSKA (reference sequence). This CDR3 is 13 amino acids long. The junction had 1 base not matched to a gene; V was cut back by 5 bases and J by 4 bases.

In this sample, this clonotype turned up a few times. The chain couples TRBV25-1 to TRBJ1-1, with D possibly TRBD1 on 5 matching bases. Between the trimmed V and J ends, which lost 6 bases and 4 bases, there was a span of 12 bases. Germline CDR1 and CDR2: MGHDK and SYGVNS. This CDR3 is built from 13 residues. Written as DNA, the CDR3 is TGTGCCAGCAGCGACAGCCTGAGCACTGAAGCTTTCTTT. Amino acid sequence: CASSDSLSTEAFF.

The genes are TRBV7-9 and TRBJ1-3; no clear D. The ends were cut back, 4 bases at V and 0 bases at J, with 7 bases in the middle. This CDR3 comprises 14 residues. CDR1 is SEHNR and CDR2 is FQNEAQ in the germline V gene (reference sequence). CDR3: CASSSGISGNTIYF. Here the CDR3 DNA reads TGTGCCAGCAGCTCCGGAATCTCTGGAAACACCATATATTTT.

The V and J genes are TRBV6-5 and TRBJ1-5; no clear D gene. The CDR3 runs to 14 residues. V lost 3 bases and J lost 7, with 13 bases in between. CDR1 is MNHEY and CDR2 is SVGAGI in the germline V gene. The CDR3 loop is CASSYLRGEQPQHF. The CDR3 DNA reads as TGTGCCAGCAGTTATCTCCGGGGTGAGCAGCCCCAGCATTTT.

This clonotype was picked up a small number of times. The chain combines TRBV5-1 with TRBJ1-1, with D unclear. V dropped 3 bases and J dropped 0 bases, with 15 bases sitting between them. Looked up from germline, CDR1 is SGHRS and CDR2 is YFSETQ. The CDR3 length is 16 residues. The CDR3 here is CASSSSLTGLNTEAFF. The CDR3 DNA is TGCGCCAGCAGCTCTTCTCTAACCGGGCTGAACACTGAAGCTTTCTTT.

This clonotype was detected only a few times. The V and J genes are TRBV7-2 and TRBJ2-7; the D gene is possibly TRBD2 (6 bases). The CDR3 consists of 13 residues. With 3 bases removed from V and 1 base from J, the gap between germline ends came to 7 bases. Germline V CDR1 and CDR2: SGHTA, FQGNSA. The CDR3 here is CASSFRESYEQYF. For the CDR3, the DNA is TGTGCCAGCAGCTTTCGGGAGTCCTACGAGCAGTACTTC.

The CDR3 sequence is CASSIWSGNTEAFF. CDR3 nucleotide sequence: TGTGCCAGTAGTATATGGTCGGGTAACACTGAAGCTTTCTTT. This rearrangement joins TRBV19 to TRBJ1-1; D is unresolved. The CDR3 covers 14 residues. V was trimmed by 2 bases and J by 2 bases, leaving 9 bases between them. Germline V CDR1 and CDR2: LNHDA, SQIVND (reference sequence).

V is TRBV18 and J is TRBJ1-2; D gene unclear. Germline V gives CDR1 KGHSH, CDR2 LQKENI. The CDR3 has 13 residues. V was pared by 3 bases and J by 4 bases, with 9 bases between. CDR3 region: CASSPREGYGYTF. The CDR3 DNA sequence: TGTGCCAGCTCACCTAGGGAGGGCTATGGCTACACCTTC.

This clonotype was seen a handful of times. Here the CDR3 reads CATSDPRTVGELFF. The CDR3 region has the DNA TGTGCCACCAGTGATCCCCGGACTGTCGGGGAGCTGTTTTTT. The chain couples TRBV24-1 to TRBJ2-2, with D perhaps matching TRBD2 (5 bases). Germline loops: CDR1 KGHDR, CDR2 SFDVKD. The CDR3 totals 14 residues. The V end was cut by 3 bases, the J end by 7 bases, with 11 bases between.

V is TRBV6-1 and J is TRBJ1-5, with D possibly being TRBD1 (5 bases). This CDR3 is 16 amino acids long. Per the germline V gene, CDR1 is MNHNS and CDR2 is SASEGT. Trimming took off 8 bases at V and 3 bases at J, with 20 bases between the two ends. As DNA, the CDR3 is TGTGCCAGCCCATTGTGGGGGGATGTATACAATCAGCCCCAGCATTTT. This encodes CASPLWGDVYNQPQHF.

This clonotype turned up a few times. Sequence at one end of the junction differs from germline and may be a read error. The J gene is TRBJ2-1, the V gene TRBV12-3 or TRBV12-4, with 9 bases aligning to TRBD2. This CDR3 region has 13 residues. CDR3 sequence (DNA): TGTGCCAGCAGTTCCTCCTTCCCGGGACTAGCCTACTTC. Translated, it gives CASSSSFPGLAYF.

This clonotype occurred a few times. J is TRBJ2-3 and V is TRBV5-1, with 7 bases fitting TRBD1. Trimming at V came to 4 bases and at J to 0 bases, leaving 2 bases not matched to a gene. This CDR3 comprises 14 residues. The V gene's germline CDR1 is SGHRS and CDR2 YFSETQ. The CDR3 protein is CASSPGQSTDTQYF. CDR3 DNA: TGCGCCAGCAGCCCGGGACAGAGCACAGATACGCAGTATTTT.

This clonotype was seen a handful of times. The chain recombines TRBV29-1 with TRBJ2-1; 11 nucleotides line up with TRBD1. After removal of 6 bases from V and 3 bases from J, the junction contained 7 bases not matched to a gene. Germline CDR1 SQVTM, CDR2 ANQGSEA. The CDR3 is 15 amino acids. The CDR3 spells CSVDRGQGGYNEQFF. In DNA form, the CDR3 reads TGCAGCGTCGATAGGGGACAGGGGGGCTACAATGAGCAGTTCTTC.

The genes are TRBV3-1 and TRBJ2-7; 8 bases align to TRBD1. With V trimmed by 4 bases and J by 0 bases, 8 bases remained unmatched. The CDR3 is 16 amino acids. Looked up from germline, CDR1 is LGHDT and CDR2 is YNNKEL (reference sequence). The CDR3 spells CASSRLAGTGSYEQYF. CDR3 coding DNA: TGTGCCAGCAGCCGTCTGGCCGGGACAGGCTCCTACGAGCAGTACTTC.

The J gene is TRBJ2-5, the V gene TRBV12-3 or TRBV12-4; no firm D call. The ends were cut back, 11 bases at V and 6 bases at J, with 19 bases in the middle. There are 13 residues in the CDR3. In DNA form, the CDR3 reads TGTGCCTCCCAGACTGGATGGGAAAAGACCCAGTACTTC. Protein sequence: CASQTGWEKTQYF.

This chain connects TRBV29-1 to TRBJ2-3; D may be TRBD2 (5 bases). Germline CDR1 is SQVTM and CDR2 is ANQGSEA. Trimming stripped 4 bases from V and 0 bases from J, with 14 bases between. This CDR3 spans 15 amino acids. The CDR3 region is CSVGPKRTSTDTQYF. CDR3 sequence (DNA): TGCAGCGTTGGGCCTAAGCGGACTAGCACAGATACGCAGTATTTT.